Presented here are 17 T cell receptor beta chains from one specimen sequenced in a study of blood T cells in healthy people across ages (dated by TCRdb to between 2014 and 2017). The library was made by 5' RACE. TCRdb records Illumina HiSeq 2500 as the sequencer. A second PCR of roughly 7 to 12 cycles was performed with a sample-barcoded 5' primer and a J-beta primer mix. TCRdb reanalyzed the raw reads on its own, using fastp at Q25 for trimming and MiXCR for clone calling, and kept in-frame beta chains. One record per CDR3 amino acid sequence lists the most common genes and DNA. A total of hundreds of thousands of distinct CDR3 sequences appear in this sample, approximately 52% of them only once. The ten largest make up about 13% of the sample. Sequenced input: blood. These receptors were taken from a woman at least 80 years old in good health.

Concerning this clonotype: This clone may be a read error of a much larger clone one base away. CDR3 sequence (DNA): TGTGCCAGCAGTCGGGCGTCCTACGAGCTGTACTTC. The encoded protein is CASSRASYELYF. This chain uses TRBV2 with TRBJ2-7; no clear D. From germline, CDR1 is SNHLY and CDR2 FYNNEI. The CDR3 is 12 residues long.

The genes are TRBV9 and TRBJ1-5, with D possibly TRBD1 on 6 matching bases. This CDR3 comprises 14 residues. Germline values: CDR1 SGDLS, CDR2 YYNGEE. The V end was cut by 0 bases, the J end by 7 bases, with 11 bases between. The CDR3 reads CASSVGQDRQPQHF. CDR3 nucleotides: TGTGCCAGCAGCGTAGGACAGGACCGCCAGCCCCAGCATTTT.

The rearrangement joins TRBV5-1 to TRBJ2-1; D unresolved. The CDR3 is made up of 13 amino acids. Germline CDR1 and CDR2: SGHRS and YFSETQ. With 2 bases removed from V and 5 bases from J, the gap between germline ends came to 8 bases. In DNA form, the CDR3 reads TGCGCCAGCAGCTTCGGCCAGGACAATGAGCAGTTCTTC. Protein sequence: CASSFGQDNEQFF.

The chain uses TRBV10-1 and TRBJ2-1; 9 nucleotides agree with TRBD2. The V and J ends lost 0 bases and 9 bases, in that order; junction bases with no gene match: 12. CDR1 and CDR2 (germline): WNHNN, SYGVQD (reference sequence). This CDR3 is built from 17 residues. CDR3 DNA: TGCGCCAGCAGTGAGTCGAAGGGTACTAGCGGGCGTTCTGAGCAGTTCTTC. It codes for CASSESKGTSGRSEQFF.

Of note for this clonotype: At one end, the junction sequence differs from germline, possibly due to a read error. The rearrangement links TRBV2 to TRBJ1-6; D is unclear. CDR1 is SNHLY and CDR2 is FYNNEI in the germline V gene. CDR3 length: 12 residues. The CDR3 DNA reads as TGTGCCAGCAGTGATGGGAATTCACCCCCCCACTTT. Protein product: CASSDGNSPPHF.

The rearrangement uses TRBV20-1 and TRBJ2-2; TRBD2 aligns across 11 bases. Germline lookup yields CDR1 DFQATT and CDR2 SNEGSKA (reference sequence). The CDR3 runs to 15 residues. J was trimmed by 5 bases and V by 6 bases; bases with no gene match: 8. As DNA, the CDR3 is TGCAGTGCGAGACAACTAGCGGGAGAAACCGGGGAGCTGTTTTTT. This sequence encodes CSARQLAGETGELFF.

The chain has TRBV7-9 and TRBJ2-7; TRBD1 matches 7 bases. CDR3 length: 16 amino acids. V lost 1 base, J lost 3 bases, and 9 bases stayed unmatched. The germline CDR1 and CDR2 sequences are SEHNR and FQNEAQ (reference sequence). The CDR3 is CASSLGYRGENYEQYF. The DNA for the CDR3 is TGTGCCAGCAGCTTAGGATACAGGGGAGAGAACTACGAGCAGTACTTC.

The CDR3 here is CSASPGSREAFF. The CDR3 DNA reads TGCAGTGCTTCCCCAGGCTCAAGGGAAGCTTTCTTT. The chain recombines TRBV20-1 with TRBJ1-1; D call uncertain. The CDR3 totals 12 residues. Germline assignment: CDR1 DFQATT and CDR2 SNEGSKA (reference sequence). The V gene lost 5 bases and the J gene lost 8 bases, with 15 bases spanning the gap.

Only a few counts were recorded for this clonotype. The V call is TRBV10-3, the J call TRBJ1-5; TRBD1 matches 9 bases. The CDR3 loop spans 15 amino acids. In germline, CDR1 is ENHRY, CDR2 SYGVKD. V was clipped by 4 bases and J by 2 bases; unmatched bases: 3. The CDR3 bases are TGTGCCATCAGTGGGGACAGGGAAGGCAATCAGCCCCAGCATTTT. Residues: CAISGDREGNQPQHF.

At least ten counts were recorded for this clonotype. The genes are TRBV20-1 and TRBJ2-5; a weak D match, TRBD2 (5 bases). Germline assignment: CDR1 DFQATT and CDR2 SNEGSKA (reference sequence). This CDR3 has 13 residues. Deletions cut 5 bases from V and 3 bases from J, with 13 bases between. Here the CDR3 reads CSAPNGLEETQYF. The CDR3 region has the DNA TGCAGTGCTCCCAACGGACTGGAAGAGACCCAGTACTTC.

The chain employs TRBV7-9 and TRBJ2-5; D remains unclear. V lost 7 bases, J lost 1 base, and 13 bases lay in between. CDR3 length: 14 residues. Germline CDR1 is SEHNR and CDR2 is FQNEAQ (reference sequence). CDR3 region: CASTAMGPQETQYF. The DNA for the CDR3 is TGTGCCAGCACTGCGATGGGCCCCCAAGAGACCCAGTACTTC.

This clonotype was observed at least ten times. As DNA, the CDR3 is TGCGCCAGCAGCTTGGTGGCCGGGAGTTTCTACGAGCAGTACTTC. This codes for CASSLVAGSFYEQYF. The chain carries TRBV5-1 and TRBJ2-7; tentatively, D is TRBD2 (6 bases). Germline V gene sequence: CDR1 SGHRS, CDR2 YFSETQ. The CDR3 contains 15 residues. V lost 0 bases, J lost 3 bases, and 13 bases lay in between.

The chain employs TRBV7-9 and TRBJ2-3, with a possible D match to TRBD2 (6 bases). Germline lookup yields CDR1 SEHNR and CDR2 FQNEAQ (reference sequence). The V end lost 0 bases, the J end lost 6 bases, and 16 bases lay between the germline ends. The CDR3 consists of 16 residues. DNA of the CDR3: TGTGCCAGCAGCTTAGCGCTGTCCGGGGACTCTGATACGCAGTATTTT. Translation gives CASSLALSGDSDTQYF.

This clonotype was counted ten times or more. The J gene is TRBJ1-6, the V gene TRBV20-1; 10 bases match TRBD1. This CDR3 has 17 amino acids. CDR1 DFQATT and CDR2 SNEGSKA come from the germline V gene (reference sequence). The V gene end was trimmed by 3 bases and the J gene end by 4 bases; junction bases not matched to a gene: 9. Here the CDR3 reads CSARDRDRGDYNSPLHF. The CDR3 DNA is TGCAGTGCTAGGGACCGGGACAGGGGCGATTATAATTCACCCCTCCACTTT.

In this sample, this clonotype turned up many times. The gene calls are TRBV18 and TRBJ2-7, with 7 nucleotides matching TRBD1. V shed 5 bases and J 2 bases; nucleotides not matched to a gene: 9. The CDR3 sequence is 15 residues long. Germline V gene lookup returns CDR1 KGHSH and CDR2 LQKENI. The CDR3, as DNA: TGTGCCAGCTCAGCAACCGGGACAGAAGCCTACGAGCAGTACTTC. Its translation: CASSATGTEAYEQYF.

The J gene is TRBJ2-7, the V gene TRBV5-1; no reliable D call. Germline V gives CDR1 SGHRS, CDR2 YFSETQ. The length of the CDR3 is 12 residues. V was clipped by 4 bases and J by 6 bases, with 11 bases between them. CDR3 nucleotides: TGCGCCAGCAGCGAACCCACGGGCGAGCAGTACTTC. It specifies CASSEPTGEQYF.

This clonotype turned up a few times. J is TRBJ2-7 and V is TRBV12-3 or TRBV12-4; perhaps D is TRBD1 or TRBD2 (5 bases each). V lost 3 bases and J lost 6, with 12 bases in between. The CDR3 sequence is 13 residues long. In DNA form, the CDR3 reads TGTGCCAGCAGTTTTGCAGGGAGAGGCGAGCAGTACTTC. Its protein product is CASSFAGRGEQYF.